One and the same sample provided the 28 T cell receptor beta chains below, sequenced in a study of Ad26.COV2.S vaccination and SARS-CoV-2 variants. Treatment given: about 20 received Ad26.COV2.S at low or high dose, single or two shots; 5 received placebo; per-sample allocation not given. Specimens were obtained on day 63 following the first vaccine or placebo injection. Assay: immunoSEQ multiplex PCR; the TCRdb copy retains only in-frame clones and omits some. The table records some 460,000 clones, roughly nine tenths of them present only once. The specimen comprised peripheral blood, sampled in a trial of Ad26.COV2.S vaccine versus placebo. These receptors were obtained from a person between 18 and 65 years old who received the Ad26.COV2.S COVID-19 vaccine or a placebo.

V usage is TRBV27 and J usage is TRBJ2-7, with D possibly being TRBD2 (6 bases). Per the germline V gene, CDR1 is MNHEY and CDR2 is SMNVEV (reference sequence). V was cut by 2 bases and J by 2 bases, with 7 bases left in between. CDR3 length: 13 amino acids. The CDR3 loop is CASSLKRAYEQYF. The DNA for the CDR3 is TGTGCCAGCAGTTTAAAGCGGGCCTACGAGCAGTACTTC.

The V gene is TRBV19, the J gene TRBJ1-3; D perhaps matches TRBD1 (5 bases). Per the germline V gene, CDR1 is LNHDA and CDR2 is SQIVND (reference sequence). The CDR3 is made up of 14 amino acids. The germline V and J ends were trimmed by 7 bases and 1 base, with 11 bases remaining between them. This CDR3 is CASNRGTSGNTIYF. CDR3 sequence (DNA): TGTGCCAGTAATCGGGGGACTTCTGGAAACACCATATATTTT.

The chain is built from TRBV2 and TRBJ1-2, with D maybe TRBD1 (5 bases). The CDR3 consists of 16 residues. The ends were cut back, 3 bases at V and 4 bases at J, with 18 bases in the middle. Germline V CDR1 and CDR2: SNHLY, FYNNEI. The CDR3 DNA reads TGTGCCAGCAGTGACTCCTATGGGGGGAAGGGCTATGGCTACACCTTC. Amino acid sequence: CASSDSYGGKGYGYTF.

The chain joins TRBV19 to TRBJ1-1; possibly TRBD1 for D (6 bases). Germline values: CDR1 LNHDA, CDR2 SQIVND (reference sequence). V lost 6 bases, J lost 6 bases, and 14 bases lay in between. The CDR3 spans 13 residues. This chain's CDR3 is CASRASGVPEAFF. In DNA form, the CDR3 reads TGTGCCAGTAGGGCATCAGGGGTTCCTGAAGCTTTCTTT. The variable domain in full, completed from reference TRBV19 and TRBJ1-1, reads DGGITQSPKYLFRKEGQNVTLSCEQNLNHDAMYWYRQDPGQGLRLIYYSQIVNDFQKGDIAEGYSVSREKKESFPLTVTSAQKNPTAFYLCASRASGVPEAFFGQGTRLTVV.

This chain joins TRBV28 and TRBJ1-2, with D possibly being TRBD1 (5 bases). Per the germline V gene, CDR1 is MDHEN and CDR2 is SYDVKM. V lost 2 bases and J lost 4, with 20 bases in between. This CDR3 region has 17 residues. The CDR3 region has the DNA TGTGCCAGCAGTTTAGTGGCCGGGGACTGGAAGCTCTATGGCTACACCTTC. Translating gives CASSLVAGDWKLYGYTF.

The chain has TRBV30 and TRBJ1-5; no firm D call. The CDR3 runs 14 residues. With 0 bases removed from V and 3 bases from J, the gap between germline ends came to 9 bases. The V gene's germline CDR1 is GTSNPN and CDR2 SVGIG (reference sequence). CDR3 nucleotide sequence: TGTGCCTGGAGTGTACAAACCCTCAATCAGCCCCAGCATTTT. This codes for CAWSVQTLNQPQHF. Together with reference TRBV30 and TRBJ1-5, the CDR3 gives the full variable domain: SQTIHQWPATLVQPVGSPLSLECTVEGTSNPNLYWYRQAAGRGLQLLFYSVGIGQISSEVPQNLSASRPQDRQFILSSKKLLLSDSGFYLCAWSVQTLNQPQHFGDGTRLSIL.

The J gene is TRBJ2-5, the V gene TRBV15; 8 bases map to TRBD2. This CDR3 has 15 residues. CDR1 is LNHNV and CDR2 is YYDKDF in the germline V gene (reference sequence). The V gene end was trimmed by 3 bases and the J gene end by 6 bases; junction bases not matched to a gene: 9. DNA of the CDR3: TGTGCCACCAGCAGCCCGGGACTAGGGGCCCAGACCCAGTACTTC. Translation: CATSSPGLGAQTQYF.

The chain uses TRBV18 and TRBJ1-6; 7 bases match TRBD1. Germline CDR1 and CDR2: KGHSH and LQKENI. The CDR3 extends over 14 amino acids. V was pared by 4 bases and J by 7 bases, with 4 bases of the junction left unmatched. As DNA, the CDR3 is TGTGCCAGCTCACAAGGGACAGCCAATTCACCCCTCCACTTT. The encoded protein is CASSQGTANSPLHF.

This sequence joins TRBV19 and TRBJ1-6; 10 positions match TRBD1. The CDR3 extends over 16 amino acids. Trimming cost V 2 bases and J 7 bases; bases outside gene matches: 5. CDR1 and CDR2 (germline): LNHDA, SQIVND (reference sequence). The CDR3 coding sequence is TGTGCCAGTAGTATAAGCGGGACAGGGGTAAATTCACCCCTCCACTTT. This translates into CASSISGTGVNSPLHF.

The chain combines TRBV2 with TRBJ2-2; no reliable D call. CDR1 SNHLY and CDR2 FYNNEI come from the germline V gene. Trimming shortened V by 0 bases and J by 8 bases, and 13 bases separated the two germline ends. The CDR3 is 15 residues long. The CDR3 region has the DNA TGTGCCAGCAGTGAAGCAGGACCCTTGGGGGGGGAGCTGTTTTTT. This gives the protein CASSEAGPLGGELFF.

The gene calls are TRBV10-1 and TRBJ1-1, with TRBD1 as a possible D gene (5 bases). V was clipped by 2 bases and J by 3 bases, with 16 bases between them. The V gene's germline CDR1 is WNHNN and CDR2 SYGVQD (reference sequence). The CDR3 loop spans 16 amino acids. The CDR3 bases are TGCGCCAGCAGTGAGCCGGCAGCCCTGGGGGACACTGAAGCTTTCTTT. It specifies CASSEPAALGDTEAFF.

The chain employs TRBV14 and TRBJ2-7; possible D gene TRBD1, 5 bases. This CDR3 spans 13 amino acids. V was pared by 6 bases and J by 4 bases, with 13 bases between. Germline CDR1 is SGHDN and CDR2 is FVKESK. The CDR3: CASSRTRFYEQYF. The CDR3 region has the DNA TGTGCCAGCAGTCGGACAAGATTTTACGAGCAGTACTTC.

This chain links TRBV7-9 with TRBJ1-2; D gene uncertain. Trimming cost V 1 base and J 2 bases, with 8 bases left between them. Germline V gene sequence: CDR1 SEHNR, CDR2 FQNEAQ (reference sequence). CDR3 length equals 14 residues. CDR3 protein: CASSLVAGNYGYTF. Here the CDR3 DNA reads TGTGCCAGCAGCTTAGTGGCGGGAAACTATGGCTACACCTTC.

The rearrangement links TRBV2 to TRBJ2-1; D gene ambiguous. V was cut by 4 bases and J by 9 bases, with 4 bases left in between. In germline, CDR1 is SNHLY, CDR2 FYNNEI. The CDR3 has 10 residues. In nucleotides, the CDR3 is TGTGCCAGCAGTGGCGTTGAGCAGTTCTTC. It is translated as CASSGVEQFF. Complete variable domain (other parts from reference TRBV2 and TRBJ2-1): EPEVTQTPSHQVTQMGQEVILRCVPISNHLYFYWYRQILGQKVEFLVSFYNNEISEKSEIFDDQFSVERPDGSNFTLKIRSTKLEDSAMYFCASSGVEQFFGPGTRLTVL.

The rearrangement links TRBV19 to TRBJ2-6; possibly TRBD1 for D (5 bases). Germline assignment: CDR1 LNHDA and CDR2 SQIVND (reference sequence). CDR3 length: 17 residues. Deletions cut 2 bases from V and 0 bases from J, with 11 bases between. CDR3 protein: CASSIWGLSSGANVLTF. CDR3 DNA: TGTGCCAGTAGTATATGGGGCCTTAGCTCTGGGGCCAACGTCCTGACTTTC.

This sequence joins TRBV19 and TRBJ2-5; 8 positions match TRBD1. J was trimmed by 1 base and V by 4 bases; bases with no gene match: 5. The CDR3 runs 15 residues. The germline CDR1 and CDR2 sequences are LNHDA and SQIVND (reference sequence). CDR3 loop: CASSNRDRPQETQYF. The CDR3, as DNA: TGTGCCAGTAGTAATAGGGACAGGCCCCAAGAGACCCAGTACTTC.

This clone turned up a few times. V and J are TRBV6-5 and TRBJ1-6, with TRBD1 as a possible D gene (5 bases). Germline values: CDR1 MNHEY, CDR2 SVGAGI. CDR3 length equals 15 residues. V lost 0 bases to trimming and J lost 7 bases, with 10 bases between them. This CDR3 reads CASSYSGRANSPLHF. The CDR3 DNA reads as TGTGCCAGCAGTTACTCGGGGCGAGCCAATTCACCCCTCCACTTT.

The genes are TRBV5-4 and TRBJ1-1; D might be TRBD1 (5 bases). V was trimmed by 4 bases and J by 7 bases, leaving 8 bases between them. The CDR3 contains 11 residues. In germline, CDR1 is SGHNT, CDR2 YYREEE (reference sequence). CDR3 DNA: TGTGCCAGCAGCCGGGGACTTGAAGCTTTCTTT. Translated: CASSRGLEAFF. The whole variable domain, remainder taken from reference TRBV5-4 and TRBJ1-1, is ETGVTQSPTHLIKTRGQQVTLRCSSQSGHNTVSWYQQALGQGPQFIFQYYREEENGRGNFPPRFSGLQFPNYSSELNVNALELDDSALYLCASSRGLEAFFGQGTRLTVV.

V gene TRBV27 combines with J gene TRBJ2-7; tentatively, D is TRBD2 (5 bases). Germline loops: CDR1 MNHEY, CDR2 SMNVEV (reference sequence). The CDR3 runs to 12 residues. V lost 6 bases and J lost 7, with 13 bases in between. Here the CDR3 reads CASSPGVSEQYF. The CDR3 coding sequence is TGTGCCAGCAGCCCCGGGGTGTCTGAGCAGTACTTC.

This clone has more than one count but fewer than ten. This sequence joins TRBV9 and TRBJ2-2, with D tentatively TRBD1 (6 bases). The germline CDR1 and CDR2 sequences are SGDLS and YYNGEE. This CDR3 is built from 14 residues. V lost 0 bases and J 5 bases, leaving 8 bases between the germline ends. CDR3 nucleotide sequence: TGTGCCAGCAGCGTAGTAGGGGGAACCGGGGAGCTGTTTTTT. This encodes CASSVVGGTGELFF.

The rearrangement links TRBV7-9 to TRBJ2-3; TRBD2 matches at 7 bases. Germline loops: CDR1 SEHNR, CDR2 FQNEAQ (reference sequence). V shed 1 base, J shed 0 bases, and the junction held 1 base outside the gene matches. This CDR3 contains 15 residues. The chain's CDR3 is CASSLGLASTDTQYF. In nucleotides, the CDR3 is TGTGCCAGCAGCTTAGGACTAGCTAGCACAGATACGCAGTATTTT.

CDR3 region: CASSPRGGYEQYF. CDR3 bases: TGTGCCAGCAGCCCCAGGGGCGGTTACGAGCAGTACTTC. The V gene is TRBV5-4, the J gene TRBJ2-7; D perhaps matches TRBD1 (6 bases). Trimming took off 4 bases at V and 4 bases at J, with 12 bases between the two ends. CDR3 length equals 13 residues. The germline CDR1 and CDR2 sequences are SGHNT and YYREEE (reference sequence).

The chain recombines TRBV19 with TRBJ1-5; D is undetermined. From germline, CDR1 is LNHDA and CDR2 SQIVND (reference sequence). V lost 5 bases to trimming and J lost 7 bases, with 9 bases between them. This CDR3 has 12 residues. The CDR3 region has the DNA TGTGCCAGTAGTCCAACAAGGCAGCCCCAGCATTTT. Encoded protein: CASSPTRQPQHF.

The V and J genes are TRBV6-5 and TRBJ2-3, with D possibly called TRBD1 or TRBD2 (5 bases each). Looked up from germline, CDR1 is MNHEY and CDR2 is SVGAGI. The germline V and J ends were trimmed by 6 bases and 2 bases, with 6 bases remaining between them. CDR3 length: 12 residues. CDR3 in amino acids: CASRGVTDTQYF. The CDR3, as DNA: TGTGCCAGCAGGGGGGTCACAGATACGCAGTATTTT.

J is TRBJ2-1 and V is TRBV3-1 (or the pseudogene TRBV3-2); D is possibly TRBD2 (5 bases). The CDR3 sequence is 15 residues long. Trimming took off 4 bases at V and 2 bases at J, with 12 bases between the two ends. Looked up from germline, CDR1 is LGHDT and CDR2 is YNNKEL (reference sequence). The CDR3 sequence is CASSPKAATYNEQFF. Here the CDR3 DNA reads TGTGCCAGCAGCCCAAAAGCGGCCACCTACAATGAGCAGTTCTTC.

The chain joins TRBV5-1 to TRBJ1-1; D might be TRBD1 (5 bases). The CDR3 sequence is 17 residues long. Trimming took 2 bases from V and 0 from J, leaving 17 bases between them. Germline lookup yields CDR1 SGHRS and CDR2 YFSETQ. This chain's CDR3 is CASSLSGAGPMNTEAFF. The DNA for the CDR3 is TGCGCCAGCAGCTTAAGCGGGGCAGGGCCAATGAACACTGAAGCTTTCTTT.

The gene calls are TRBV27 and TRBJ1-2, with no clear D. V lost 5 bases to trimming and J lost 1 base, with 20 bases between them. The CDR3 loop spans 17 amino acids. CDR1 MNHEY and CDR2 SMNVEV come from the germline V gene (reference sequence). The CDR3 bases are TGTGCCAGCAGTCCCCTCCTCTTTGTCGGACGTAACTATGGCTACACCTTC. It is translated as CASSPLLFVGRNYGYTF.

With regard to this clone: The germline gene is not matched at one end of the junction; a read error may be the cause. The chain is built from TRBV18 and TRBJ1-2; 9 positions agree with TRBD1. CDR1 is KGHSH, CDR2 LQKENI, per germline. There are 14 residues in the CDR3. CDR3 protein: CASSPPGQGDGYTF. The CDR3 region has the DNA TGTGCCAGCTCCCCACCGGGACAGGGTGATGGCTACACCTTC. The full variable domain, with the rest looked up from reference TRBV18 and TRBJ1-2, is NAGVMQNPRHLVRRRGQEARLRCSPMKGHSHVYWYRQLPEEGLKFMVYLQKENIIDESGMPKERFSAEFPKEGPSILRIQQVVRGDSAAYFCASSPPGQGDGYTFGSGTRLTVV.